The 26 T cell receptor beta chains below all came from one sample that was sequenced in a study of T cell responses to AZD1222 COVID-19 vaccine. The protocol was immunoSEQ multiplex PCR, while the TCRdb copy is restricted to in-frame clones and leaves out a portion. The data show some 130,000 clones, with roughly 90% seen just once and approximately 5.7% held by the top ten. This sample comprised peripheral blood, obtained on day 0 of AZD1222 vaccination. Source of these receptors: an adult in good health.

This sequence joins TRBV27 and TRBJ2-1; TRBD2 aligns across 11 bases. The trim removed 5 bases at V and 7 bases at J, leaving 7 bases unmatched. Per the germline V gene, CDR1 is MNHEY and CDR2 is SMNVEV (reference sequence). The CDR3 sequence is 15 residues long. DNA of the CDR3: TGTGCCAGCAGTGAGACTAGCGGGGAGATTAATGAGCAGTTCTTC. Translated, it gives CASSETSGEINEQFF.

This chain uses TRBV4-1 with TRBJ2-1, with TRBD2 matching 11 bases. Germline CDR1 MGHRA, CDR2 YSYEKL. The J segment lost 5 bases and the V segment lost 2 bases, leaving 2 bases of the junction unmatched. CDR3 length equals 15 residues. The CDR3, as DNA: TGCGCCAGCAGCCAATCTAGCGGGAGGAACAATGAGCAGTTCTTC. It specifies CASSQSSGRNNEQFF.

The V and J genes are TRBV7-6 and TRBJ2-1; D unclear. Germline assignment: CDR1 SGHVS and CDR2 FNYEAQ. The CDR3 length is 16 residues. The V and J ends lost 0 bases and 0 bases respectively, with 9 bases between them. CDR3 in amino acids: CASSLAHVGSYNEQFF. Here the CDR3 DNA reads TGTGCCAGCAGCTTAGCCCATGTAGGCTCCTACAATGAGCAGTTCTTC.

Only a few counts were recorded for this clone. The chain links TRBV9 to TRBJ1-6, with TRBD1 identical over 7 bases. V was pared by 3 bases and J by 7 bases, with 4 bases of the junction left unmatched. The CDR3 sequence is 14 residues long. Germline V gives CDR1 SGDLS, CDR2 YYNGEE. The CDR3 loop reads CASSAATGNSPLHF. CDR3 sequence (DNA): TGTGCCAGCAGCGCAGCGACAGGGAATTCACCCCTCCACTTT.

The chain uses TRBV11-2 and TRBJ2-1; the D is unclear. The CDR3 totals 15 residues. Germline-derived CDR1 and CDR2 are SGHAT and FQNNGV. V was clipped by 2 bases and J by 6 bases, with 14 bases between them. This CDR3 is CASSLSRPPINEQFF. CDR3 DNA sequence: TGTGCCAGCAGCTTATCCCGCCCCCCGATCAATGAGCAGTTCTTC.

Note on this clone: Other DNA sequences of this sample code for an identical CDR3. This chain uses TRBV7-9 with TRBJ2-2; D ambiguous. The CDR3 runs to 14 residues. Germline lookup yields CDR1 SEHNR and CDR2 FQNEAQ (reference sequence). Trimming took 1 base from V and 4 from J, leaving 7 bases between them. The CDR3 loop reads CASSLEVGTGELFF. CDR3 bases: TGTGCCAGCAGCTTAGAGGTGGGCACCGGGGAGCTGTTTTTT.

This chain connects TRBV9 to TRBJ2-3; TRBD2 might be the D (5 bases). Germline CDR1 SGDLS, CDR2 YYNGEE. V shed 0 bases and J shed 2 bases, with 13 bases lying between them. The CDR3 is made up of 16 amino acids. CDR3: CASSVGSSFPTDTQYF. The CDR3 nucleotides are TGTGCCAGCAGCGTAGGGTCTAGCTTTCCCACAGATACGCAGTATTTT.

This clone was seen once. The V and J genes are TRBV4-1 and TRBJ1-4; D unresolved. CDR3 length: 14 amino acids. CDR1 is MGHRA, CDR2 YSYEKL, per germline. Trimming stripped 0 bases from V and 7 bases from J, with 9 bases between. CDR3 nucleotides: TGCGCCAGCAGCCAAGAAACCCGGGGTGAAAAACTGTTTTTT. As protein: CASSQETRGEKLFF.

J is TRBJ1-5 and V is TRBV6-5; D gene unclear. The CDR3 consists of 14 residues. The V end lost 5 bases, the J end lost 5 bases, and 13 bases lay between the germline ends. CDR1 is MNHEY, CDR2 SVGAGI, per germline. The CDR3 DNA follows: TGTGCCAGCAGTATTACCAGCGTACATCAGCCCCAGCATTTT. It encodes CASSITSVHQPQHF.

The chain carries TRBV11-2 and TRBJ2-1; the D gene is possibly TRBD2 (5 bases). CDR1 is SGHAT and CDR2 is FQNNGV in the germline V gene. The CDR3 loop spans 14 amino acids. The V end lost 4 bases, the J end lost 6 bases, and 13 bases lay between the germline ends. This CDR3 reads CASSSVRGSNEQFF. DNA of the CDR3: TGTGCCAGCAGCTCGGTTCGGGGATCCAATGAGCAGTTCTTC.

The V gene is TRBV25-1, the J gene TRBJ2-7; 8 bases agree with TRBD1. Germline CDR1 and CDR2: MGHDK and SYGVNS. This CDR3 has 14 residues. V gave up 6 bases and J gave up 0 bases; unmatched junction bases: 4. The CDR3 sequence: CASSGTGSSYEQYF. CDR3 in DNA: TGTGCCAGCAGCGGGACAGGTAGCTCCTACGAGCAGTACTTC.

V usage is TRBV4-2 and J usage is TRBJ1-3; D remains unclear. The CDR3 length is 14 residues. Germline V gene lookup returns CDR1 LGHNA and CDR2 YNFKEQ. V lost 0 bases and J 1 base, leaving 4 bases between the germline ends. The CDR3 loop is CASSQDVSGNTIYF. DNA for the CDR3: TGTGCCAGCAGCCAAGATGTATCTGGAAACACCATATATTTT.

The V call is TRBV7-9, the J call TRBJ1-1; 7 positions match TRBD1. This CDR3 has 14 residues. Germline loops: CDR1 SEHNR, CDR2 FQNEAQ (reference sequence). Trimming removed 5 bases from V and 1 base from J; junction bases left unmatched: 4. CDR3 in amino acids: CASSRGPRNTEAFF. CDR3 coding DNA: TGTGCCAGCAGCAGGGGGCCACGGAACACTGAAGCTTTCTTT.

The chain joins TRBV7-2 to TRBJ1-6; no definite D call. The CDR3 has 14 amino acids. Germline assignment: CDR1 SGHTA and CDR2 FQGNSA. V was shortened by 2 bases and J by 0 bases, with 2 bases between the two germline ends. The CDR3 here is CASSLSSYNSPLHF. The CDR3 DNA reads TGTGCCAGCAGCTTAAGCTCCTATAATTCACCCCTCCACTTT. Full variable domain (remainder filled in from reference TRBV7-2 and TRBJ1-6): GAGVSQSPSNKVTEKGKDVELRCDPISGHTALYWYRQSLGQGLEFLIYFQGNSAPDKSGLPSDRFSAERTGGSVSTLTIQRTQQEDSAVYLCASSLSSYNSPLHFGNGTRLTVT.

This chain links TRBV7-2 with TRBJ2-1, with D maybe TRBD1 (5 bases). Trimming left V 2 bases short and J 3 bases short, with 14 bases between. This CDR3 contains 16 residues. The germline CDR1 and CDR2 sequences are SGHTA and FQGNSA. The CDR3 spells CASSLLRRVGYNEQFF. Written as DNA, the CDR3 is TGTGCCAGCAGCTTACTCCGCAGGGTGGGCTACAATGAGCAGTTCTTC.

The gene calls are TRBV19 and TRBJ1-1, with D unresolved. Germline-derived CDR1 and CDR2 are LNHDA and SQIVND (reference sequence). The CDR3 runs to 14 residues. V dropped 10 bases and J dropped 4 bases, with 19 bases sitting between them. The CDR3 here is CATGPGAVGTEAFF. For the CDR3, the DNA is TGTGCCACTGGGCCCGGCGCGGTCGGCACTGAAGCTTTCTTT.

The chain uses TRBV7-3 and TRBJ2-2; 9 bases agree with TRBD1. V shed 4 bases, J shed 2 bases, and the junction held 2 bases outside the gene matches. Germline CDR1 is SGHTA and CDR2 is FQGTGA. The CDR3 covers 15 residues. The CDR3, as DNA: TGTGCCAGCAGCTCGACAGGGGGAAACACCGGGGAGCTGTTTTTT. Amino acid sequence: CASSSTGGNTGELFF.

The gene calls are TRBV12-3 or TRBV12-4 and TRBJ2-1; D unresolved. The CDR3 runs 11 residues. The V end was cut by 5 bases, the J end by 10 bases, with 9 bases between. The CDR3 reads CASSLEHEQFF. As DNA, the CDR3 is TGTGCCAGCAGTCTCGAGCACGAGCAGTTCTTC.

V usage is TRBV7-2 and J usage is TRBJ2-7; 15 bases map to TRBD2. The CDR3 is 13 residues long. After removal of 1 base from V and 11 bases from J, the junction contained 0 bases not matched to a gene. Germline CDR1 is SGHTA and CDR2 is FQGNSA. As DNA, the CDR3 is TGTGCCAGCAGCTTAGGGACTAGCGGGAGGGAGTACTTC. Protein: CASSLGTSGREYF.

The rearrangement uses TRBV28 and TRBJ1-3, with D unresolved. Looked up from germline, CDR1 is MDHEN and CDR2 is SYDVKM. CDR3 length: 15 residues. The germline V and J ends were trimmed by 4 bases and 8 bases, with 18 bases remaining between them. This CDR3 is CASSSPPDGVDTIYF. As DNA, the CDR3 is TGTGCCAGCAGTTCCCCTCCCGATGGGGTGGACACCATATATTTT.

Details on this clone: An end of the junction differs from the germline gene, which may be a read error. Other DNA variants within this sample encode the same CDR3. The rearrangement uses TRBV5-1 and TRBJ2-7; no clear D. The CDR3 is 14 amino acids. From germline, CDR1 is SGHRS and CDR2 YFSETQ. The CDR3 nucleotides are TGCGCCAGCAGCTTTGGTGGCAGCTCCTATGAGCAGTACTTC. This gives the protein CASSFGGSSYEQYF.

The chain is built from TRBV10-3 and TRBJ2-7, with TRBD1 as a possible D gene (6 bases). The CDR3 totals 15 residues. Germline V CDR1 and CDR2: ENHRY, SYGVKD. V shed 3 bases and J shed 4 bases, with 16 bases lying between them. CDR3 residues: CAISDRGFPTYEQYF. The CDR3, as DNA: TGTGCCATCAGTGACAGGGGTTTCCCTACTTACGAGCAGTACTTC.

The chain's CDR3 is CASSGDRAYNSPLHF. CDR3 DNA: TGTGCCAGCAGTGGGGACAGGGCCTATAATTCACCCCTCCACTTT. This chain connects TRBV2 to TRBJ1-6; TRBD1 agrees at 9 bases. Unmatched junction bases numbered 0, after V lost 4 bases and J lost 2 bases. There are 15 residues in the CDR3. Germline V gives CDR1 SNHLY, CDR2 FYNNEI.

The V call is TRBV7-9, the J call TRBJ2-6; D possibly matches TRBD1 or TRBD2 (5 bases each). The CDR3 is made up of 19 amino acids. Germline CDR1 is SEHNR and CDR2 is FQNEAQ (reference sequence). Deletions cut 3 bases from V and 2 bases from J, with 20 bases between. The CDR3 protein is CASSFTEGPSLPGANVLTF. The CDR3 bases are TGTGCCAGCAGCTTTACCGAGGGGCCAAGTTTACCTGGGGCCAACGTCCTGACTTTC.

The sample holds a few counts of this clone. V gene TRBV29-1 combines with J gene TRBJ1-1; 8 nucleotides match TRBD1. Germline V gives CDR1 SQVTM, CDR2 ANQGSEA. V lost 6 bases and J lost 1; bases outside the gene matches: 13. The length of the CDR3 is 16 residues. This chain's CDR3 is CSVWTGSVSPNTEAFF. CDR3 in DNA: TGCAGCGTCTGGACAGGGTCCGTATCCCCGAACACTGAAGCTTTCTTT.

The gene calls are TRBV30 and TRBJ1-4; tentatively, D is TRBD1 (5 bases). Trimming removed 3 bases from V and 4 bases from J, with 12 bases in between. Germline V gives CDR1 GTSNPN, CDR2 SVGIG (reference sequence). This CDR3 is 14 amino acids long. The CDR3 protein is CAWRRGTLNEKLFF. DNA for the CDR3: TGTGCCTGGAGGCGGGGGACCCTTAATGAAAAACTGTTTTTT. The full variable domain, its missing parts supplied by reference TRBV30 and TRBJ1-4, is SQTIHQWPATLVQPVGSPLSLECTVEGTSNPNLYWYRQAAGRGLQLLFYSVGIGQISSEVPQNLSASRPQDRQFILSSKKLLLSDSGFYLCAWRRGTLNEKLFFGSGTQLSVL.